Following are 9 T cell receptor beta chains from one sample sequenced in a study of radiotherapy plus CTLA-4 blockade in lung cancer. Profiling relied on immunoSEQ multiplex PCR, and the TCRdb table lists in-frame clones only, not all of them. The sample lists about 99,000 clones, around 90% occurring once. The material sequenced was peripheral blood, taken from a patient treated with radiotherapy plus ipilimumab. These TCRs come from a human donor with non-small cell lung cancer that progressed on radiotherapy plus ipilimumab.

The V gene is TRBV27, the J gene TRBJ2-1, with 8 bases aligning to TRBD1. The CDR3 consists of 15 residues. Germline-derived CDR1 and CDR2 are MNHEY and SMNVEV (reference sequence). Trimming took 5 bases from V and 4 from J; bases not matched to a gene: 7. DNA for the CDR3: TGTGCCAGCAGTATCGACAGGGGCGGATACAATGAGCAGTTCTTC. Encoded protein: CASSIDRGGYNEQFF.

The chain couples TRBV28 to TRBJ2-7; D tentatively fits TRBD1 or TRBD2 (5 bases each). The V and J ends lost 3 bases and 4 bases respectively, with 16 bases between them. The germline V gene encodes CDR1 MDHEN and CDR2 SYDVKM. The CDR3 runs to 15 residues. Here the CDR3 reads CASSLRGAVLYEQYF. Here the CDR3 DNA reads TGTGCCAGCAGTTTGAGGGGTGCAGTATTGTACGAGCAGTACTTC.

This clone was seen just once. The gene calls are TRBV6-5 and TRBJ1-4; no clear D. The germline V gene has CDR1 MNHEY and CDR2 SVGAGI. Trimming took off 7 bases at V and 7 bases at J, with 10 bases between the two ends. The CDR3 runs 12 residues. The CDR3: CASNGVSEKLFF. In DNA form, the CDR3 reads TGTGCCAGCAACGGGGTTAGTGAAAAACTGTTTTTT.

Note on this clone: Compared with germline, one end of the junction differs, possibly owing to a read error. J is TRBJ2-3 and V is TRBV18, with 9 bases fitting TRBD2. CDR1 is KGHSH and CDR2 is LQKENI in the germline V gene. The CDR3 runs to 13 residues. This CDR3 is CASRTSATDTQFF. The CDR3 DNA sequence: TGTGCCAGTAGGACTAGCGCCACAGATACGCAGTTTTTT.

This chain uses TRBV5-1 with TRBJ2-1; no clear D gene. The CDR3 has 12 residues. Trimming shortened V by 4 bases and J by 5 bases, and 7 bases separated the two germline ends. Germline values: CDR1 SGHRS, CDR2 YFSETQ. The CDR3 DNA reads as TGCGCCAGCAGCCAGACAAACAATGAGCAGTTCTTC. This translates into CASSQTNNEQFF.

V is TRBV6-5 and J is TRBJ2-4; possible D gene TRBD2, 6 bases. The CDR3 length is 16 residues. Germline-derived CDR1 and CDR2 are MNHEY and SVGAGI. Trimming cost V 0 bases and J 7 bases, with 16 bases left between them. The CDR3 DNA sequence: TGTGCCAGCAGTTACTCCCCCCTCGGGACTCCGAACATTCAGTACTTC. Translation: CASSYSPLGTPNIQYF.

The gene calls are TRBV19 and TRBJ1-1; perhaps TRBD1 as D (6 bases). Germline V gene lookup returns CDR1 LNHDA and CDR2 SQIVND (reference sequence). There are 15 residues in the CDR3. V was shortened by 2 bases and J by 5 bases, with 15 bases between the two germline ends. CDR3 protein: CASSIRYEGGTEAFF. The CDR3 DNA sequence: TGTGCCAGTAGTATACGGTACGAGGGGGGGACTGAAGCTTTCTTT.

The DNA of the CDR3 is TGTGCCAGCAGTTTTAGGGTTAATGAAAAACTGTTTTTT. Protein sequence: CASSFRVNEKLFF. The chain links TRBV6-5 to TRBJ1-4; D remains unclear. V lost 4 bases and J 4 bases, leaving 7 bases between the germline ends. This CDR3 contains 13 residues. Germline V gene sequence: CDR1 MNHEY, CDR2 SVGAGI.

The V and J genes are TRBV6-1 and TRBJ1-5; D is uncertain. In germline, CDR1 is MNHNS, CDR2 SASEGT. The CDR3 has 15 amino acids. V was cut by 2 bases and J by 9 bases, with 17 bases left in between. CDR3 DNA: TGTGCCAGCAGTGAAAGCCAGGTGGCGGGTTGGCCCCAGCATTTT. Protein sequence: CASSESQVAGWPQHF.